One sample yielded the 2 T cell receptor beta chains listed below, sequenced in a study of blood T cell repertoires in COVID-19. Repertoires were generated with immunoSEQ multiplex PCR, while TCRdb's copy carries only in-frame clones and drops some. Seen here are 100,000 to 130,000 clones, approximately 70% observed once, and the top ten hold about 2%. The sequenced material came from peripheral blood. The receptor source for this set is a woman aged 40 to 49 with acute or convalescent COVID-19.

V is TRBV3-1 (or the pseudogene TRBV3-2) and J is TRBJ2-3; 11 bases agree with TRBD2. With 3 bases clipped from V and 4 bases from J, the junction kept 3 bases outside the gene matches. Germline V gene data show CDR1 as LGHDT and CDR2 as YNNKEL (reference sequence). The CDR3 is 15 amino acids. The CDR3 region is CASSQETSGADTQYF. CDR3 DNA sequence: TGTGCCAGCAGCCAGGAGACTAGCGGGGCAGATACGCAGTATTTT.

This clone has more than one count but fewer than ten. This chain joins TRBV6-2 or TRBV6-3 and TRBJ2-3; 11 nucleotides align to TRBD2. The CDR3 consists of 17 residues. Germline V CDR1 and CDR2: MNHEY, SVGEGT. V shed 0 bases, J shed 8 bases, and the junction held 10 bases outside the gene matches. In nucleotides, the CDR3 is TGTGCCAGCAGTTACTCGCAGAGTAGCGGGGGGGCCTTTACGCAGTATTTT. It is translated as CASSYSQSSGGAFTQYF.